This T cell receptor (beta chain) was identified during a study of blood T cells in healthy people across ages. Findings and limits, study-wide: Higher diversity and more naive CD4+ cells were features of long-lived donors, compared to aged donors. Diversity estimates drawn from one million T cells were deemed underestimates.

A second about 6 to 12 cycle PCR used barcoded and J-beta primers. Each TCR beta cDNA got a 12-nucleotide random molecular identifier. Sequencing of every sample gave 2.5 million or more CDR3-containing paired-end reads. TCRdb recomputed calls from the 5' RACE reads with MiXCR, one row per CDR3 protein. Of some 560,000 distinct CDR3 sequences listed, approximately 26% were seen once; the top ten hold 3.6%. Germline values: CDR1 SNHLY, CDR2 FYNNEI. The V and J ends lost 4 bases and 4 bases, in that order; junction bases with no gene match: 3. The CDR3 sequence is 15 residues long. Comments on this clonotype: Its antigen is not known.

The same sample was also studied in work on T cells of mothers and their children.

The V gene is TRBV2, the J gene TRBJ2-1, with 11 bases aligning to TRBD1. This TCR derives from a boy aged 2-9 years in good health. Sample: blood. Here the CDR3 reads CASSGGTGGYNEQFF. The CDR3 bases are TGTGCCAGCAGTGGGGGGACAGGGGGTTACAATGAGCAGTTCTTC.